This T cell receptor beta chain was captured by sequencing in a study of blood T cell repertoires in COVID-19. TCRdb's copy holds only in-frame clones and misses some; the assay was immunoSEQ multiplex PCR. The sample contains some 350,000 clones, around 87% of which appear only once. In germline, CDR1 is SEHNR, CDR2 FQNEAQ (reference sequence). CDR3 length equals 13 residues. V was cut by 5 bases and J by 8 bases, with 15 bases left in between. Individuals drawn from approximately 26 US areas were roughly 18 to 95 years old. What the recovered Cohort 3 donors had was two negative PCRs, clearance, or symptom resolution. This clone showed up just once.

The receptor was derived from a woman under 40 who had recovered from COVID-19. Sequences were obtained from PBMCs or T cells enriched from blood (not recorded which). The chain is built from TRBV7-9 and TRBJ1-1; D is undetermined. The CDR3 reads CASSPGEGGEAFF. The CDR3 DNA is TGTGCCAGCAGCCCCGGGGAGGGCGGAGAAGCTTTCTTT.